This T cell receptor (beta chain) came from a study of T-cell memory formation after mild COVID-19. On this clonotype: No antigen is known for it.

After removal of 0 bases from V and 5 bases from J, the junction contained 6 bases not matched to a gene. Germline lookup yields CDR1 MNHEY and CDR2 SVGEGT. The CDR3 runs 15 residues. MiXCR, applied by TCRdb to the 5' RACE reads, yields one record per CDR3 protein. The sample lists 400,000 to 500,000 distinct CDR3 sequences; about 19% were seen once. Overall study results and limits: Among contracting clones, CD4+ were mainly CM/EM and CD8+ enriched in EMRA. There was a balanced CD4/CD8 profile in clones contracting day 15 to 85, and later expanders leaned CD4+. Memory from before infection featured some responding clones, which suggests cross-reactive memory joined.

The rearrangement uses TRBV6-2 or TRBV6-3 and TRBJ2-7; 8 bases match TRBD2. This TCR was recovered from an adult woman who had mild COVID-19 (a few samples of this study predate the infection). Cell type and time point are not known. The sample consisted of PBMCs or a T cell subset sorted from them (not recorded which). The CDR3 is CASSYSSSGSNEQYF. DNA of the CDR3: TGTGCCAGCAGTTACTCGTCGAGCGGGAGTAACGAGCAGTACTTC.